These T cell receptor beta chains were read from a single sample in a study of cytomegalovirus exposure and HLA in healthy donors. Produced via immunoSEQ multiplex PCR; TCRdb's table is partial and in-frame only. Here the sample spans about 190,000 clones, 70% to 75% being singletons. The sample consisted of PBMCs. Receptors originate from a young man in good health and CMV-seropositive. Each CDR3 is given with its conserved first and last residue. A D gene is named only where the DNA matches it firmly. Size values are once, few and many counts, or a class for expanded clones, and some rows have none.

clone_size j_call d_call cdr3_length v_call cdr3_aa cdr3_nt
. TRBJ2-7 . 12 TRBV30 CAWKAGPYEQYF TGTGCCTGGAAGGCGGGCCCCTACGAGCAGTACTTC
. TRBJ1-2 . 15 TRBV5-4 CASSEKGGRGYGYTF TGTGCCAGCAGCGAAAAAGGGGGTCGGGGCTATGGCTACACCTTC
. TRBJ2-7 TRBD2 15 TRBV5-1 CASSSIAGGPYEQYF TGCGCCAGCAGCTCCATAGCGGGAGGACCCTACGAGCAGTACTTC
. TRBJ1-6 . 12 TRBV10-3 CASGTSPSPLHF TGTGCCAGCGGTACATCGCCTTCACCCCTCCACTTT
few TRBJ2-7 . 14 TRBV7-9 CASSNRDSSYEQYF TGTGCCAGCAGCAACCGGGACTCCTCCTACGAGCAGTACTTC
medium-sized TRBJ2-7 TRBD2 15 TRBV6-5 CARRGLAGARDEQYF TGTGCCAGGAGAGGACTAGCGGGGGCCAGGGACGAGCAGTACTTC
. TRBJ2-1 . 12 TRBV9 CASSVVNNEQFF TGTGCCAGCAGCGTAGTAAACAATGAGCAGTTCTTC
. TRBJ2-7 TRBD1 14 TRBV28 CASSLWDRVYEQYF TGTGCCAGCAGTTTATGGGACAGGGTGTACGAGCAGTACTTC
. TRBJ1-1 . 12 TRBV10-3 CAIRYGDTEAFF TGTGCCATCAGGTACGGGGACACTGAAGCTTTCTTT
. TRBJ1-2 . 18 TRBV7-2 CASSRPGSGGEANYGYTF TGTGCCAGCAGTCGACCAGGTAGCGGGGGAGAAGCTAACTATGGCTACACCTTC
. TRBJ2-7 . 14 TRBV18 CASSRRQDSYEQYF TGTGCCAGCTCACGACGACAGGACTCCTACGAGCAGTACTTC